This T cell receptor beta chain was recovered during a study of OX40 agonist ivuxolimab in advanced cancers. For the study at large: Subjects had a mean age of 60 years, with a range of about 23 to 79; more than 70% were male.

V lost 3 bases to trimming and J lost 7 bases; unmatched junction nucleotides: 6. The CDR3 sequence is 15 residues long. CDR1 and CDR2 from the germline V gene are SGHTA and FQGTGA. Baseline was the first blood sampling point, followed by cycle 4 day 1 and cycle 7 day 1. Assay used: immunoSEQ multiplex PCR; TCRdb lists only in-frame clones, some missing. The table records approximately 82,000 clones, 85% to 90% of them present only once. The rearrangement uses TRBV7-3 and TRBJ2-2, with TRBD2 identical over 9 bases. The sequencing here drew on CD4+ or CD8+ T cells sorted from blood, taken in a trial of the OX40 agonist ivuxolimab. The origin of this receptor is an adult with an advanced solid tumor such as melanoma, head and neck, liver or kidney cancer. The CDR3 region is CASSLGTSPHGELFF. DNA for the CDR3: TGTGCCAGCAGCTTGGGGACTAGCCCCCACGGGGAGCTGTTTTTT.